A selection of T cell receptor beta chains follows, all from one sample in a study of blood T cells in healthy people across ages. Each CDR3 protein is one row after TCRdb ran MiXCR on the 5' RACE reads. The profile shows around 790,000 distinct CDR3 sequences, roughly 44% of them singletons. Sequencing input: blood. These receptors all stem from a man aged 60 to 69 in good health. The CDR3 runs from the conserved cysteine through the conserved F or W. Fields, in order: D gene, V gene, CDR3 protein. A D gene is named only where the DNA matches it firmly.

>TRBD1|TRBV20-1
CSARDGTGGQETQYF
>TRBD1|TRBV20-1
CSARARTGPQETQYF
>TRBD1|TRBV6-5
CASSYSTGGFYGYTF
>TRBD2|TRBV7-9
CASSPSGGGGNEQFF
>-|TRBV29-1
CSVPVVSSYNEQFF
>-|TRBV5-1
CASSLDPGGDTQYF
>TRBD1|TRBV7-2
CASSSLPGQGAFF
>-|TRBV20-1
CSARDLVGSYNSPLHF
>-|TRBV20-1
CSARAGGVSTDTQYF
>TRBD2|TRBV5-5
CASSLASSGEETQYF
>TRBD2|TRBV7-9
CASSPRLAGHNGELFF
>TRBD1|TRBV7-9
CASSLGQGNTGELFF
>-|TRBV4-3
CASSQDPGIDQPQHF
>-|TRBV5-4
CASSSGGDIQRNIQYF
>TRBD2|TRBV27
CASSRLAGTETYEQYF
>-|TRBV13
CASRPSRAGGGSNEQYF
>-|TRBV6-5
CASSRKVGGLSNEQFF
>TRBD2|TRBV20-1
CSARTSGPTYEQYF
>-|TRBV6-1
CASSVPWNEQFF
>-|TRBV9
CASSVDLGPYEQYF
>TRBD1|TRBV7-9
CAAATTGSSYEQYF
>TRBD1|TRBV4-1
CASSQDWRGLSNAKLFF
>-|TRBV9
CASSVGDEDTYEQYF
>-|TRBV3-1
CASSQGGTLNYGYTF
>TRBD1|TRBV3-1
CASSTGTGGGEQYF
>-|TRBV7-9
CASSFEAGEQFF
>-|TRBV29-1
CSVLGGATGELFF
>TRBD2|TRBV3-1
CASSHGTSGDYNEQFF
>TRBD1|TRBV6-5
CASSQTTGVDQPQHF
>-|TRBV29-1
CSGWGNQETQYF
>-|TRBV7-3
CASSPEGGTEAFF
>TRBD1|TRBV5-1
CASSSGGQGNEKLFF
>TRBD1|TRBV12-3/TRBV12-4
CASSLTDRDNEQFF
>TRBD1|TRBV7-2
CASSLAGGGFQDYGYTF
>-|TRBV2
CAGSDSLRQYF
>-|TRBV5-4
CASSSRDSPSYEQYF
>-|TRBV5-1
CASNNGPRVNTEAFF
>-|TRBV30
CAWSDLSDYGYTF
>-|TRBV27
CASSLKAPGGTFSCEQYF
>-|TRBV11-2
CASSYSAQGHETQYF
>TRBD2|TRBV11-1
CASSSPSGLAGGRSSYNEQFF
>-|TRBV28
CASSATRIGEQYF
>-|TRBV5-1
CASSFLAGANTEAFF
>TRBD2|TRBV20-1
CSAIGLAGGPSYEQYF
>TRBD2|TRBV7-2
CASSFRRGDRYEQYF
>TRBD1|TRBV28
CASSLARGPDTQYF
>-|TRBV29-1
CSVWDDYGYTF
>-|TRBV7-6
CASSPRLIQETQYF
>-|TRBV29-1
CSVEVMDWGRDYGYTF
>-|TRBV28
CASTGSGGNYGYTF
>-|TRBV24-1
CATKVEEAFF
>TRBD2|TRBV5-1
CASSSGLGGGSDTQYF
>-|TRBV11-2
CASRDPNEKLFF
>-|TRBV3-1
CASSHRDTQEYGYTF
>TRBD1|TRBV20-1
CSAGRQGLADTQYF
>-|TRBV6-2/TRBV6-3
CASTGPGGETQYF